The 2 T cell receptor beta chains given below trace back to one sample, sequenced in a study of regulatory T cells in long-lasting Graves disease (dated by TCRdb to about 2021). Libraries were made using multiplex PCR. For sequencing, an Illumina HiSeq 4000 was employed. CDR3 regions were amplified by Arm-PCR with iRepertoire HTBI primers to construct TCR beta libraries. TCRdb ran its own pipeline on the public reads, namely fastp trimming at Q25 and MiXCR clone calling, and kept in-frame beta chains. Rows with one shared CDR3 protein collapse into an entry with the most common genes and DNA. The sample table lists roughly 400,000 distinct CDR3 sequences, 21% of them with a count of one. The ten most abundant clones make up roughly an eighth of the sample. The sample's time point label, in plain terms: persistent/refractory GD, antithyroid drugs over 5 years with positive TRAb. For both TCR sequencing and RNA sequencing, RNA was extracted from PBMCs using TRIzol.

Sequencing was performed on peripheral blood mononuclear cells (PBMCs), taken when the disease was refractory, from a patient treated with antithyroid drugs. The receptors were sampled from a female donor with Graves disease.

There are many counts of this clonotype. CDR3 amino acids: CASSQVDRVYSEQYF. The CDR3, as DNA: TGTGCCAGCAGCCAAGTTGACAGGGTATATAGCGAGCAGTACTTC. The genes are TRBV3-1 and TRBJ2-7; 7 nucleotides agree with TRBD1. Germline V gene lookup returns CDR1 LGHDT and CDR2 YNNKEL (reference sequence). V shed 1 base, J shed 6 bases, and the junction held 9 bases outside the gene matches. CDR3 size: 15 residues.

The table lists this clonotype with a few counts. The rearrangement uses TRBV20-1 and TRBJ2-4; possibly TRBD1 for D (7 bases). The germline CDR1 and CDR2 sequences are DFQATT and SNEGSKA (reference sequence). Trimming pared 6 bases from V and 3 bases from J, leaving 12 bases between. The CDR3 covers 13 residues. DNA for the CDR3: TGCAGTGCCGACCAGGGGGGCAAAAACATTCAGTACTTC. This codes for CSADQGGKNIQYF.